This TCR beta chain stems from a study of shared T cell receptors in the human thymus. Sequencing was performed with immunoSEQ multiplex PCR; in TCRdb, only in-frame clones are kept and a portion is missing. This sample has tens of thousands of clones, with more than 90% found just once. The sequence was obtained from a human donor. The sequencing sample was made of thymocytes.

The CDR3 bases are TGTGCCAGCAGCTTAGAGGGGGGGGGCCCTAAACAACCCTACGAGCAGTACTTC. Its protein product is CASSLEGGGPKQPYEQYF. V gene TRBV7-6 combines with J gene TRBJ2-7; maybe TRBD2 (7 bases). CDR1 SGHVS and CDR2 FNYEAQ come from the germline V gene. Trimming stripped 1 base from V and 2 bases from J, with 21 bases between. The CDR3 has 18 amino acids.